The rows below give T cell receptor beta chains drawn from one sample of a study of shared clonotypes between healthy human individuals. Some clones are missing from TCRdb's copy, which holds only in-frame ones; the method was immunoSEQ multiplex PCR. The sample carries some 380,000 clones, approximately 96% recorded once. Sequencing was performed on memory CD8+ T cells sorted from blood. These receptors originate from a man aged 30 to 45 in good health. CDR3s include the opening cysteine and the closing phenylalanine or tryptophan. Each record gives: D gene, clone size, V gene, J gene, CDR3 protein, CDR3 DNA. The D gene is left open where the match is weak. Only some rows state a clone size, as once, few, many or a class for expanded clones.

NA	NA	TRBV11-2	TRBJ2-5	CASSLAGMTETQYF	TGTGCCAGCAGCTTGGCCGGGATGACAGAGACCCAGTACTTC
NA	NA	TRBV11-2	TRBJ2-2	CASSLTNTGELFF	TGTGCCAGCAGCCTGACAAACACCGGGGAGCTGTTTTTT
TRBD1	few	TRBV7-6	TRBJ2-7	CASSLRSGTAYEQYF	TGTGCCAGCAGCTTACGATCCGGGACAGCCTACGAGCAGTACTTC
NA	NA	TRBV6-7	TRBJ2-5	CASSYLLAQETQYF	TGTGCCAGCAGTTATTTACTGGCCCAAGAGACCCAGTACTTC
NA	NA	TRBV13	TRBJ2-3	CASSLTSKPTDTQYF	TGTGCCAGCAGCTTAACCAGCAAACCTACAGATACGCAGTATTTT
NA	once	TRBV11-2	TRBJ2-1	CASSSTRGPNEQFF	TGTGCCAGCAGCTCCACCAGAGGGCCCAATGAGCAGTTCTTC
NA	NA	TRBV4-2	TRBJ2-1	CASSQVTRSPYNEQFF	TGTGCCAGCAGCCAAGTCACTAGGTCCCCCTACAATGAGCAGTTCTTC
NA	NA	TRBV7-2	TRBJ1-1	CASSTRDLNTEAFF	TGTGCCAGCAGCACCAGGGACCTGAACACTGAAGCTTTCTTT
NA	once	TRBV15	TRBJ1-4	CATSSRQNEKLFF	TGTGCCACCAGCTCAAGACAGAATGAAAAACTGTTTTTT
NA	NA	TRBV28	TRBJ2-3	CASSLAGTDTQYF	TGTGCCAGCAGTTTAGCGGGCACAGATACGCAGTATTTT
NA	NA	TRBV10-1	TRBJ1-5	CASSPGGQPQHF	TGCGCCAGCAGCCCCGGTGGGCAGCCCCAGCATTTT
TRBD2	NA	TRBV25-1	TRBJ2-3	CASSEYLADTDTQYF	TGTGCCAGCAGTGAATATCTAGCGGACACAGATACGCAGTATTTT
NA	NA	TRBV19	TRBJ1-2	CASSIDPRYGGYGYTF	TGTGCCAGTAGTATAGACCCAAGATATGGCGGCTATGGCTACACCTTC
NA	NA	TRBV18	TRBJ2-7	CASSPFTTPSSYEQYF	TGTGCCAGCTCACCATTTACAACGCCGAGCTCCTACGAGCAGTACTTC
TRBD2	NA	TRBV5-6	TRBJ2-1	CASSPRGGSSYNEQFF	TGTGCCAGCAGCCCGAGGGGAGGGAGCTCCTACAATGAGCAGTTCTTC
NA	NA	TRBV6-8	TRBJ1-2	CASSYTSSGGSNGYTF	TGTGCCAGCAGTTACACTTCTTCGGGGGGATCGAATGGCTACACCTTC
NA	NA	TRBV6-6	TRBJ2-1	CASSFPGNNEQFF	TGTGCCAGCAGTTTTCCAGGGAACAATGAGCAGTTCTTC
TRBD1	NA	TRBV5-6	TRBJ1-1	CASSFGTGKNTEAFF	TGTGCCAGCAGCTTCGGGACAGGGAAGAACACTGAAGCTTTCTTT
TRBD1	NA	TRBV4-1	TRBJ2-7	CASSHTGTEDYEQYF	TGCGCCAGCAGCCATACCGGGACAGAGGACTACGAGCAGTACTTC
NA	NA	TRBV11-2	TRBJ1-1	CASSLGGTNTEAFF	TGTGCCAGCTCCTTGGGGGGTACGAACACTGAAGCTTTCTTT
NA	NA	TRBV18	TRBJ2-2	CASSPRDTTNTGELFF	TGTGCCAGCTCACCCCGGGACACAACGAACACCGGGGAGCTGTTTTTT
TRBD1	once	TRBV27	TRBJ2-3	CASSSLGTGDTDTQYF	TGTGCCAGCAGTTCGCTCGGGACAGGGGATACAGATACGCAGTATTTT
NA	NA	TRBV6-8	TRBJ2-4	CASIDPARKLAKNIQYF	TGTGCCAGCATAGACCCCGCAAGGAAACTAGCCAAAAACATTCAGTACTTC
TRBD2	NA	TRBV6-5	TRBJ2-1	CASSYRGLTNNEQFF	TGTGCCAGCAGCTATAGGGGACTAACGAACAATGAGCAGTTCTTC
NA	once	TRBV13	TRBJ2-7	CASSSPGLSSYEQYF	TGTGCCAGCAGCTCACCGGGACTGAGCTCCTACGAGCAGTACTTC
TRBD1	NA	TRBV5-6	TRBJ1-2	CASSLGGQGYGYTF	TGTGCCAGCAGCTTGGGGGGACAGGGCTATGGCTACACCTTC
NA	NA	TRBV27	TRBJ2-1	CASSSPNGGLDEQFF	TGTGCCAGCAGTTCCCCAAACGGGGGGCTCGATGAGCAGTTCTTC
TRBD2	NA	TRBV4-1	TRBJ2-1	CASSQVLGSSGTYNEQFF	TGCGCCAGCAGCCAAGTTTTAGGGTCTAGCGGGACATACAATGAGCAGTTCTTC
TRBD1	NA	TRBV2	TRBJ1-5	CATRGQPNQPQHF	TGTGCCACCAGGGGACAGCCAAATCAGCCCCAGCATTTT
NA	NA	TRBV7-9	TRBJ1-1	CASSSRAMNTEAFF	TGTGCCAGCAGCTCTCGGGCCATGAACACTGAAGCTTTCTTT
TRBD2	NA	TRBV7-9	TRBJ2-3	CASSLGEGDTQYF	TGTGCCAGCAGCTTGGGGGAGGGAGATACGCAGTATTTT
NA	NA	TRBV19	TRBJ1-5	CASSIGADQPQHF	TGTGCCAGTAGTATAGGAGCCGACCAGCCCCAGCATTTT
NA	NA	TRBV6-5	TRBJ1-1	CASSSYFNTEAFF	TGTGCCAGCAGTTCCTACTTTAACACTGAAGCTTTCTTT
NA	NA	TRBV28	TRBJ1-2	CASSLWQRGDGYTF	TGTGCCAGCAGTTTATGGCAGCGGGGAGATGGCTACACCTTC
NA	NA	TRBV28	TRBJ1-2	CASSFDSAQWGVPDRTYGYTF	TGTGCCAGCAGTTTTGATTCGGCTCAGTGGGGGGTTCCCGATAGAACCTATGGCTACACCTTC
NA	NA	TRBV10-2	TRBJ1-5	CASSERWSINQPQHF	TGCGCCAGCAGTGAGAGATGGAGCATAAATCAGCCCCAGCATTTT
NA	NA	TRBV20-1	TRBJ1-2	CSAGRNGYTF	TGCAGTGCCGGCAGGAATGGCTACACCTTC
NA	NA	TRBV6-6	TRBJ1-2	CASSFPRLIYGYTF	TGTGCCAGCAGTTTCCCCCGCTTAATATATGGCTACACCTTC
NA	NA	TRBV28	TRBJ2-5	CASSPDGPRETQYF	TGTGCCAGCAGTCCCGATGGCCCAAGAGAGACCCAGTACTTC
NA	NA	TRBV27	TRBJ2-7	CASSLRVSYEQYF	TGTGCCAGCAGTTTGAGGGTATCCTACGAGCAGTACTTC
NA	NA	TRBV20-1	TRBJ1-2	CSASRENGYTF	TGCAGTGCTAGCAGGGAAAATGGCTACACCTTC
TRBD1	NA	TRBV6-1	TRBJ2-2	CASSAPGTGRGGNTGELFF	TGTGCCAGCAGTGCCCCCGGGACAGGGAGAGGGGGCAACACCGGGGAGCTGTTTTTT
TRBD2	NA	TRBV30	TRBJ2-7	CAWSVTSGSGYEQYF	TGTGCCTGGAGTGTCACTAGCGGGAGTGGGTACGAGCAGTACTTC
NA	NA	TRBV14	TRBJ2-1	CASSHRFRKYNEQFF	TGTGCCAGCAGCCATCGATTTAGGAAGTACAATGAGCAGTTCTTC
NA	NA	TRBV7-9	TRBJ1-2	CASSLAGGDGRFYGYTF	TGTGCCAGCAGCTTAGCTGGGGGCGACGGGCGCTTCTATGGCTACACCTTC
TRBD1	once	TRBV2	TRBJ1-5	CASSQGGGNQPQHF	TGTGCCAGCAGCCAGGGGGGGGGCAATCAGCCCCAGCATTTT
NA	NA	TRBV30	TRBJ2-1	CAWSEAFEQFF	TGTGCCTGGAGTGAGGCGTTTGAGCAGTTCTTC
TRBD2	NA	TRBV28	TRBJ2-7	CATEPGGVGSYEQYF	TGTGCCACCGAACCGGGGGGAGTGGGGTCCTACGAGCAGTACTTC
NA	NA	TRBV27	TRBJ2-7	CASSSKPTGSYEQYF	TGTGCCAGCAGTTCCAAACCGACAGGCTCCTACGAGCAGTACTTC
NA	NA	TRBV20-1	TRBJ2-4	CSAREATVQYF	TGCAGTGCTAGAGAGGCGACAGTTCAGTACTTC
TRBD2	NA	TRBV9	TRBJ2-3	CASSPYSGTRDTQYF	TGTGCCAGCAGCCCTTACTCCGGGACTAGGGATACGCAGTATTTT
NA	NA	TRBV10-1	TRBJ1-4	CASMGREREKLFF	TGCGCCAGCATGGGTAGGGAGAGGGAAAAACTGTTTTTT
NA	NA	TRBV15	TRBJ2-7	CATSRARTYAGVQYF	TGTGCCACCAGCAGAGCCCGGACCTACGCTGGGGTGCAGTACTTC
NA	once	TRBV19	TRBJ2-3	CASSPGPHTDTQYF	TGTGCCAGTAGTCCCGGGCCACACACAGATACGCAGTATTTT
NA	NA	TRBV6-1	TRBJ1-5	CASSDPRTVGNQPQHF	TGTGCCAGCAGTGACCCTCGGACAGTAGGCAATCAGCCCCAGCATTTT